A single sample gave rise to the 28 T cell receptor beta chains below, sequenced in a study of CD8+CD57+ T cells in acquired aplastic anemia. According to the study, genomic DNA was the template for TCR beta VDJ and CDR3 profiling. TCRdb recomputed calls from the reads with MiXCR, one row per CDR3 protein. The repertoire holds some 410,000 distinct CDR3 sequences, around 72% seen once, with 4% in the top ten. The sequencing input was sorted CD4+, CD8+, or CD8+CD57+ T cells (not recorded which) from PBMCs. The receptors were sampled from a human donor in good health, serving as a control.

The rearrangement joins TRBV6-4 to TRBJ2-3; D is ambiguous. There are 10 residues in the CDR3. Germline V gene data show CDR1 as MRHNA and CDR2 as SNTAGT. Trimming shortened V by 7 bases and J by 10 bases, and 9 bases separated the two germline ends. The CDR3 DNA reads as TGTGCCAGCACTGTAATGTCGCAGTATTTT. Translating gives CASTVMSQYF.

On this clonotype itself: Its ends do not fully match the called genes, so a read error is possible. The V call is TRBV9, the J call TRBJ2-1; maybe TRBD2 (6 bases). The CDR3 is made up of 13 amino acids. CDR1 and CDR2 (germline): SGDLS, YYNGEE. CDR3 in DNA: TGCGCCAGCAGCTTGGGACTTGACGACGAGCAGTTCTTC. As protein: CASSLGLDDEQFF.

This clonotype was recorded many times. The chain has TRBV19 and TRBJ1-1; tentatively, D is TRBD1 (5 bases). CDR1 and CDR2 (germline): LNHDA, SQIVND (reference sequence). With 4 bases removed from V and 2 bases from J, the gap between germline ends came to 11 bases. The CDR3 consists of 14 residues. CDR3 amino acids: CASSTGALNTEAFF. The CDR3 DNA sequence: TGTGCCAGTAGTACCGGGGCGTTAAACACTGAAGCTTTCTTT.

The chain uses TRBV27 and TRBJ2-4; 7 positions agree with TRBD1. The CDR3 is made up of 14 amino acids. Looked up from germline, CDR1 is MNHEY and CDR2 is SMNVEV (reference sequence). With V trimmed by 2 bases and J by 7 bases, 5 bases remained unmatched. DNA of the CDR3: TGTGCCAGCAGTTTAAACCGACAGGGCAACATTCAGTACTTC. Amino acids: CASSLNRQGNIQYF.

This clonotype was seen many times. V gene TRBV2 combines with J gene TRBJ2-3; TRBD2 matches at 10 bases. Per germline, CDR1 SNHLY and CDR2 FYNNEI. V was pared by 7 bases and J by 2 bases, with 9 bases of the junction left unmatched. The CDR3 is 16 amino acids. CDR3 nucleotide sequence: TGTGCCAGCACGTTCAGAGCGGGGGGGGACACAGATACGCAGTATTTT. This encodes CASTFRAGGDTDTQYF. Full variable domain (remainder filled in from reference TRBV2 and TRBJ2-3): EPEVTQTPSHQVTQMGQEVILRCVPISNHLYFYWYRQILGQKVEFLVSFYNNEISEKSEIFDDQFSVERPDGSNFTLKIRSTKLEDSAMYFCASTFRAGGDTDTQYFGPGTRLTVL.

A word on this clonotype: This is likely a read error, given that the CDR3 carries no conserved phenylalanine or tryptophan at its end. It is unclear where the CDR3 begins or ends on the DNA, so no DNA is shown, and the CDR3 is as TCRdb lists it. This chain uses TRBV2 with TRBJ1-3; TRBD1, as called in the table, went unchecked against the DNA. Germline loops: CDR1 SNHLY, CDR2 FYNNEI. A total of 16 residues make up the CDR3, ends included. The CDR3 is CASSVGSGAAGYTICS.

There are many counts of this clonotype. V is TRBV19 and J is TRBJ1-2; D possibly corresponds to TRBD1 (5 bases). CDR3 size: 14 residues. Germline V gene sequence: CDR1 LNHDA, CDR2 SQIVND (reference sequence). With 7 bases removed from V and 5 bases from J, the gap between germline ends came to 17 bases. The CDR3 here is CASTQPGTDYGYTF. In DNA, the CDR3 is TGTGCCAGTACTCAACCGGGGACCGATTATGGCTACACCTTC.

V usage is TRBV3-1 and J usage is TRBJ2-1; D ambiguous. Germline V gene lookup returns CDR1 LGHDT and CDR2 YNNKEL (reference sequence). V shed 4 bases and J shed 10 bases, with 2 bases lying between them. The CDR3 totals 9 residues. The CDR3 spells CASSREQFF. DNA of the CDR3: TGTGCCAGCAGCCGGGAGCAGTTCTTC.

The chain uses TRBV5-1 and TRBJ1-4, with D possibly TRBD1 on 6 matching bases. V was clipped by 4 bases and J by 6 bases, with 16 bases between them. Germline V gives CDR1 SGHRS, CDR2 YFSETQ. The CDR3 consists of 15 residues. CDR3 nucleotide sequence: TGCGCCAGCAGCGTCACAGGGAGCGAGGATGAAAAACTGTTTTTT. Translating gives CASSVTGSEDEKLFF.

The V gene is TRBV20-1, the J gene TRBJ2-5; the D is unclear. Germline V CDR1 and CDR2: DFQATT, SNEGSKA (reference sequence). This CDR3 is 11 amino acids long. The CDR3 DNA is TGCATGGTTGGAACCGGAGAGACCCAGTACTTC. It codes for CMVGTGETQYF.

This clonotype showed up just a few times. The gene calls are TRBV7-2 and TRBJ2-3, with 7 bases identical to TRBD2. From germline, CDR1 is SGHTA and CDR2 FQGNSA. The CDR3 runs 15 residues. J was trimmed by 11 bases and V by 3 bases; bases with no gene match: 14. CDR3 sequence reads: CASSLLSGDYNEQYF. CDR3 nucleotides: TGTGCCAGCAGCTTGCTGAGCGGGGATTACAATGAGCAGTATTTT.

The chain is built from TRBV5-1 and TRBJ1-5, with D unclear. The CDR3 is made up of 12 amino acids. Germline V gives CDR1 SGHRS, CDR2 YFSETQ. The germline V and J ends were trimmed by 6 bases and 7 bases, with 11 bases remaining between them. The chain's CDR3 is CASTIVGQPQHF. CDR3 DNA: TGCGCCAGCACTATCGTGGGCCAGCCCCAGCATTTT.

The chain carries TRBV5-1 and TRBJ1-1; D gene ambiguous. Trimming took 4 bases from V and 5 from J, leaving 12 bases between them. CDR3 size: 13 residues. Germline V gives CDR1 SGHRS, CDR2 YFSETQ. The CDR3 is CASSISTGTEAFF. CDR3 in DNA: TGCGCCAGCAGCATCTCCACGGGAACTGAAGCTTTCTTT.

In its sample, this clonotype was seen many times. The CDR3 DNA reads TGCAGTGCCCTCGCGGCCCACGAGCAGTACTTC. Amino acid sequence: CSALAAHEQYF. The genes are TRBV20-1 and TRBJ2-7, with D uncertain. Trimming pared 6 bases from V and 5 bases from J, leaving 11 bases between. Germline V gene data show CDR1 as DFQATT and CDR2 as SNEGSKA (reference sequence). CDR3 length: 11 residues.

V usage is TRBV9 and J usage is TRBJ2-3; 13 positions agree with TRBD2. The CDR3 extends over 16 amino acids. CDR1 and CDR2 (germline): SGDLS, YYNGEE. Germline trimming cut 4 bases from V and 3 bases from J; bases unmatched to any gene: 5. The CDR3 DNA sequence: TGTGCCAGCAGCTTAGGGGGACTAGCGGGAACAGATACGCAGTATTTT. Its translation is CASSLGGLAGTDTQYF. Complete variable domain (other parts from reference TRBV9 and TRBJ2-3): DSGVTQTPKHLITATGQRVTLRCSPRSGDLSVYWYQQSLDQGLQFLIQYYNGEERAKGNILERFSAQQFPDLHSELNLSSLELGDSALYFCASSLGGLAGTDTQYFGPGTRLTVL.

As for this clonotype: One junction end does not reproduce the germline sequence, and a read error may be involved. The CDR3 protein is CASREASGNTISF. DNA of the CDR3: TGTGCCAGCCGGGAAGCCTCTGGAAATACCATATCTTTC. This chain connects TRBV7-9 to TRBJ1-3; no clear D. This CDR3 spans 13 amino acids. Germline-derived CDR1 and CDR2 are SEHNR and FQNEAQ (reference sequence).

This clonotype was recorded a few times. V and J are TRBV15 and TRBJ2-5; 9 bases agree with TRBD2. Germline V gene data show CDR1 as LNHNV and CDR2 as YYDKDF (reference sequence). CDR3 length: 15 amino acids. V shed 2 bases, J shed 7 bases, and the junction held 8 bases outside the gene matches. The CDR3, as DNA: TGTGCCACCAGCAGACGACTAGCGGCCGAACGGACCCAGTACTTC. Protein sequence: CATSRRLAAERTQYF. The whole variable domain, remainder taken from reference TRBV15 and TRBJ2-5, is DAMVIQNPRYQVTQFGKPVTLSCSQTLNHNVMYWYQQKSSQAPKLLFHYYDKDFNNEADTPDNFQSRRPNTSFCFLDIRSPGLGDTAMYLCATSRRLAAERTQYFGPGTRLLVL.

J is TRBJ1-1 and V is TRBV7-8; possible D gene TRBD1, 5 bases. The CDR3 totals 15 residues. Germline lookup yields CDR1 SGHVS and CDR2 FQNEAQ. V lost 6 bases and J lost 1, with 15 bases in between. DNA for the CDR3: TGTGCCAGCAGTGAAGGCAGACAGCAGAACACTGAAGCTTTCTTT. This codes for CASSEGRQQNTEAFF.

The rearrangement uses TRBV7-3 and TRBJ1-6; TRBD1 is a possible D gene (5 bases). Germline V gives CDR1 SGHTA, CDR2 FQGTGA. V shed 6 bases and J shed 18 bases, with 24 bases lying between them. The CDR3 spans 14 residues. CDR3 DNA sequence: TGTGCCAGCAGGTCATGGGGCGGTAATTCACACCACCACTTT. This translates into CASRSWGGNSHHHF.

This clonotype was observed many times. The V gene is TRBV19, the J gene TRBJ1-4, with D maybe TRBD1 (5 bases). The CDR3 length is 15 residues. Trimming removed 7 bases from V and 7 bases from J, with 19 bases in between. From germline, CDR1 is LNHDA and CDR2 SQIVND (reference sequence). CDR3 residues: CASTNRGPGPEKLFF. CDR3 in DNA: TGTGCCAGTACCAATAGGGGACCCGGTCCTGAAAAACTGTTTTTT.

For this clonotype: At one end the junction does not follow the germline gene, possibly because of a read error. The J gene is TRBJ1-2, the V gene TRBV7-8, with D possibly matching TRBD1 (6 bases). CDR3 length equals 14 residues. The V gene's germline CDR1 is SGHVS and CDR2 FQNEAQ. CDR3 sequence reads: CASSEGRGGYGYPF. CDR3 bases: TGTGCCAGCAGCGAAGGTCGTGGGGGCTATGGCTATCCCTTC.

There are a few counts of this clonotype. This chain connects TRBV19 to TRBJ1-2; D remains unclear. Germline V gene data show CDR1 as LNHDA and CDR2 as SQIVND (reference sequence). The V and J ends lost 11 bases and 8 bases respectively, with 18 bases between them. The CDR3 is 12 amino acids. Written as DNA, the CDR3 is TGTGCCTGTACGCCTGCGCTTGGGGGCTACACCTTC. Translation gives CACTPALGGYTF.

Notes on this clonotype: This may be a read error, as it is one base from a much larger clone. This CDR3 is CASSFGVHSGNTIYF. In DNA form, the CDR3 reads TGTGCCAGCAGTTTTGGGGTGCACTCTGGAAACACCATATATTTT. V usage is TRBV12-3 or TRBV12-4 and J usage is TRBJ1-3; D ambiguous. Trimming left V 3 bases short and J 0 bases short, with 9 bases between. There are 15 residues in the CDR3.

Turning to this clonotype: This sequence may be a read error, since a much larger clone differs from it by one base. The CDR3 does not close with the conserved phenylalanine or tryptophan, likely indicating a read error. The chain has TRBV4-1 and TRBJ2-2; D uncertain. The CDR3 is made up of 18 amino acids. Germline assignment: CDR1 MGHRA and CDR2 YSYEKL. The ends were cut back, 2 bases at V and 2 bases at J, with 18 bases in the middle. The CDR3 here is CASSQFGTETSNTGELFS. CDR3 coding DNA: TGCGCCAGCAGCCAATTCGGAACCGAGACATCTAACACCGGGGAGCTGTTTTCT.

This clonotype was seen at least ten times. The V gene is TRBV10-2, the J gene TRBJ2-2; the D call may be TRBD1 or TRBD2 (5 bases each). The CDR3 length is 15 residues. The germline gives CDR1 WSHSY, CDR2 SAAADI. Trimming left V 6 bases short and J 2 bases short, with 13 bases between. CDR3: CASSRGRINTGELFF. The CDR3 coding sequence is TGCGCCAGCAGCCGGGGACGGATTAACACCGGGGAGCTGTTTTTT.

This clonotype has a single count. The V gene is TRBV7-9, the J gene TRBJ2-1, with TRBD2 matching over 8 bases. V trimming: 6 bases; J trimming: 9 bases; junction bases outside the gene matches: 4. From germline, CDR1 is SEHNR and CDR2 FQNEAQ (reference sequence). The CDR3 spans 12 residues. In DNA form, the CDR3 reads TGTGCCAGCAGTACCGGGGGGGGTGAGCAGTTCTTC. This gives the protein CASSTGGGEQFF.

The CDR3 DNA reads TGCAGTGCTAGCGGAGCGGCAAAAGGCAACACCTTC. Protein product: CSASGAAKGNTF. The rearrangement links TRBV20-1 to TRBJ1-2; D remains unclear. The germline CDR1 and CDR2 sequences are DFQATT and SNEGSKA (reference sequence). The CDR3 extends over 12 amino acids. Trimming stripped 3 bases from V and 12 bases from J, with 17 bases between.

This sequence joins TRBV20-1 and TRBJ1-1, with D hard to call. V lost 3 bases, J lost 3 bases, and 11 bases lay in between. Germline CDR1 reads DFQATT; CDR2 reads SNEGSKA (reference sequence). This CDR3 has 13 residues. The CDR3 reads CSASRPGDTEAFF. The CDR3 region has the DNA TGCAGTGCTAGTCGACCCGGGGACACTGAAGCTTTCTTT.